What follows describes a single T cell receptor beta chain. Its specificity is not known. TCRdb reprocessed the multiplex PCR reads with MiXCR, giving one entry per CDR3 protein. The sample contains tens of thousands of distinct CDR3 sequences, roughly 39% of which appear only once. The sample comes from a study of breast tumors, draining lymph nodes, adjacent tissues. General observations from the study: Findings are consistent with lymph node origin and intratumoral expansion of most tumor T cells. Tumors had less TCR diversity than lymph nodes, more than nontumor tissue. Compared with basal-like, luminal-like tumors shared significantly more repertoire with nontumor tissue.

V was clipped by 3 bases and J by 0 bases; unmatched bases: 11. Germline assignment: CDR1 MDHEN and CDR2 SYDVKM. CDR3 length: 18 residues. The rearrangement joins TRBV28 to TRBJ2-3, with 8 bases identical to TRBD1. This TCR was recovered from a female donor with breast cancer. Some clones in this sample may be carry-over from other donors' samples. Source material: breast tumor tissue. The CDR3 region is CASSFSIDRGISTDTQYF. The CDR3 coding sequence is TGTGCCAGCAGTTTCTCAATAGACAGGGGTATAAGCACAGATACGCAGTATTTT.